This T cell receptor beta chain was recovered during a study of blood T cell repertoires in COVID-19. Looking at the study overall: Both acute and convalescent COVID-19 samples were obtained from the United States, Italy and Spain. T cells, B-cell-depleted T cells, or PBMCs provided the cDNA or gDNA that served as material.

CDR3 size: 16 residues. Germline assignment: CDR1 SGHNT and CDR2 YYREEE (reference sequence). Source study methods: Estimated nucleated cell counts came from reference gene primer amplification. Only in-frame clones appear in the TCRdb table, and some are missing; sequencing was by immunoSEQ multiplex PCR. V, J and clone size are taken as reported in that table, and D and trimming were inferred from the DNA itself. In the table there are 75,000 to 90,000 clones, around nine tenths of which are singletons. As regards this clone: Compared with germline, one end of the junction differs, possibly owing to a read error.

V gene TRBV5-4 combines with J gene TRBJ2-5; 13 bases map to TRBD2. The sequenced sample consisted of peripheral blood. The receptor was derived from an older man with acute or convalescent COVID-19. CDR3 in amino acids: CASSLGLAGPRETQYF. The CDR3 DNA follows: TGTGCCAGCAGTTTGGGACTAGCGGGGCCTCGGGAGACCCAGTACTTC.